This T cell receptor (beta chain) was identified in a study of CD8 T cells in Susac syndrome. Reverse transcription of about 0.45 to 1 ug RNA was carried out with random hexamers. Amplification of TCR beta CDR3 was carried out by immunoSEQ multiplex PCR, which covered 54 Vbeta and 13 Jbeta segments. In TCRdb, the immunoSEQ multiplex PCR reads were re-called with MiXCR into one record per CDR3 protein. This table has about 130,000 distinct CDR3 sequences, nearly 95% appearing once. The source of this sequence is a human donor in good health. The sequencing sample was made of CD4+ T cells from PBMCs.

CDR3 sequence (DNA): TGTGCCAGCTCAACGGGACAGTTAGACACTGAAGCTTTCTTT. Translating it yields CASSTGQLDTEAFF. V is TRBV18 and J is TRBJ1-1; 7 bases agree with TRBD1. The CDR3 contains 14 residues. Germline V CDR1 and CDR2: KGHSH, LQKENI. V lost 5 bases and J lost 3; bases outside the gene matches: 6.